This TCR beta chain was recovered during a study of T cells in Graves' hyperthyroidism and ophthalmopathy. Study information: The initial diagnosis was the point when peripheral blood was collected, ahead of any treatment. Findings and limits, study-wide: It was a median about 6.5 months before onset that the model predicted ophthalmopathy.

Amplified regions were TCR beta CDR3 sequences from RNA transcripts. TCR CDR3 underwent first-round RT-PCR with the HTBI primer set. TCRdb reanalysed the multiplex PCR reads using MiXCR and keeps one entry per CDR3 protein. The sample has about 350,000 distinct CDR3 sequences; around a sixth are singletons. For ophthalmopathy patients, the Clinical Activity Score was at least 3 and the NOSPECS grade at least 4; duration was under 3 months. This clonotype was recorded many times. Its antigen remains unidentified. The V and J ends lost 2 bases and 7 bases respectively, with 8 bases between them. Germline V lookup: CDR1 MNHEY, CDR2 SMNVEV (reference sequence). The CDR3 runs to 12 residues.

This clonotype originated in a woman in her forties with Graves' ophthalmopathy. Sequencing used blood. The chain uses TRBV27 and TRBJ2-5; no definite D call. CDR3 sequence: CASSLGRGTQYF. The CDR3 nucleotides are TGTGCCAGCAGTTTAGGTAGAGGGACCCAGTACTTC.